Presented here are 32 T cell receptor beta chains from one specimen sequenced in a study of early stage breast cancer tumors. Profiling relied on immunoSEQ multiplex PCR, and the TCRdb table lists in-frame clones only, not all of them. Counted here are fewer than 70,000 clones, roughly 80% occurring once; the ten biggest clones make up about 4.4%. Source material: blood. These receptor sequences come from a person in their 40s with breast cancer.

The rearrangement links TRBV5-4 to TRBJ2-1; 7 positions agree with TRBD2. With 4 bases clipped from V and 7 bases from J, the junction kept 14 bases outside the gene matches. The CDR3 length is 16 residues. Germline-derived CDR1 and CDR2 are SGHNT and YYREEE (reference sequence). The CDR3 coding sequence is TGTGCCAGCAGCCCCCGCGGAAGCGGGGCTGGGAATGAGCAGTTCTTC. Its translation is CASSPRGSGAGNEQFF.

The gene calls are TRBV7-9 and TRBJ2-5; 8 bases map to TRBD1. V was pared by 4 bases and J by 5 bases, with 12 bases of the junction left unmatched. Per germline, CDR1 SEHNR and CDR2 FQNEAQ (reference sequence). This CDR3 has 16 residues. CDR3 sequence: CASSWAGQGYFETQYF. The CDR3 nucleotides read TGTGCCAGCAGCTGGGCCGGACAGGGTTATTTCGAGACCCAGTACTTC.

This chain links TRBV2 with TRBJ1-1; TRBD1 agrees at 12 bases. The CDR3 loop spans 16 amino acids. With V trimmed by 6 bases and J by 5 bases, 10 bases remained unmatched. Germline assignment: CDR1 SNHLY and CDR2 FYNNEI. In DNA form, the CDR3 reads TGTGCCAGCAGGGGGGGGACAGGGGGCTTGAGGACTGAAGCTTTCTTT. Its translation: CASRGGTGGLRTEAFF.

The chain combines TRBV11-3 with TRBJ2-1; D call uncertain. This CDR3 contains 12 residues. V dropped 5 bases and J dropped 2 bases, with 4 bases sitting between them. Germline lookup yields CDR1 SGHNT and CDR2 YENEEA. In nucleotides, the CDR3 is TGTGCCAGCAGCCTCCCCTACAATGAGCAGTTCTTC. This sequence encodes CASSLPYNEQFF. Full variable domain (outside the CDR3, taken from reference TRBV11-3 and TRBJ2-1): EAGVVQSPRYKIIEKKQPVAFWCNPISGHNTLYWYLQNLGQGPELLIRYENEEAVDDSQLPKDRFSAERLKGVDSTLKIQPAELGDSAVYLCASSLPYNEQFFGPGTRLTVL.

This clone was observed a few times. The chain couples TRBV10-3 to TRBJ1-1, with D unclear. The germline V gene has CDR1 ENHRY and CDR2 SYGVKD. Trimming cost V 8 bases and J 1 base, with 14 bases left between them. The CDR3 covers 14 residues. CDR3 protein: CAIGMGGRNTEAFF. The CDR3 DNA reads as TGTGCCATCGGAATGGGCGGACGGAACACTGAAGCTTTCTTT.

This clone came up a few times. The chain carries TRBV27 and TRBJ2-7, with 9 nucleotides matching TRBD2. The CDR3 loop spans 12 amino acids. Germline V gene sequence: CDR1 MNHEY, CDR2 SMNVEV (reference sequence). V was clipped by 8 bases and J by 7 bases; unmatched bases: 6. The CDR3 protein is CASGRLADEQYF. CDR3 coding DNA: TGTGCCAGCGGGAGACTAGCGGATGAGCAGTACTTC.

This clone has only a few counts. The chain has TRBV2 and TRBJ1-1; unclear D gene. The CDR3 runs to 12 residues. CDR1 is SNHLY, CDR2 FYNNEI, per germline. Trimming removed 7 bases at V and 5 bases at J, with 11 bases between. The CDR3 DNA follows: TGTGCCAGCACCCTAGGCGGGACTGAAGCTTTCTTT. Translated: CASTLGGTEAFF.

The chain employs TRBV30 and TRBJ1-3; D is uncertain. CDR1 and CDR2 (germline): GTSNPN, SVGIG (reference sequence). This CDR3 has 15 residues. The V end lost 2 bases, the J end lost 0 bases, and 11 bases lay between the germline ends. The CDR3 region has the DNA TGTGCCTGGAGTAGGGCGGGAAGCTCTGGAAACACCATATATTTT. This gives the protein CAWSRAGSSGNTIYF. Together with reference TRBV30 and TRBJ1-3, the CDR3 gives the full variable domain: SQTIHQWPATLVQPVGSPLSLECTVEGTSNPNLYWYRQAAGRGLQLLFYSVGIGQISSEVPQNLSASRPQDRQFILSSKKLLLSDSGFYLCAWSRAGSSGNTIYFGEGSWLTVV.

CDR3 sequence (DNA): TGTGCCAGCAGCTTGGGCAGCTCTGGAAACACCATATATTTT. It translates to CASSLGSSGNTIYF. V gene TRBV11-2 combines with J gene TRBJ1-3; D remains unclear. The V gene's germline CDR1 is SGHAT and CDR2 FQNNGV. This CDR3 comprises 14 residues. Trimming pared 3 bases from V and 0 bases from J, leaving 6 bases between.

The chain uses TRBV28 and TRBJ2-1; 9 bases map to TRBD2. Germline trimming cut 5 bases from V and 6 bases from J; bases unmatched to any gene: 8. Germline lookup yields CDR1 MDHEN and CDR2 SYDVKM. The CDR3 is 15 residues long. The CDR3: CASSPGVAGVNEQFF. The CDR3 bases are TGTGCCAGCAGTCCAGGGGTAGCGGGAGTCAATGAGCAGTTCTTC.

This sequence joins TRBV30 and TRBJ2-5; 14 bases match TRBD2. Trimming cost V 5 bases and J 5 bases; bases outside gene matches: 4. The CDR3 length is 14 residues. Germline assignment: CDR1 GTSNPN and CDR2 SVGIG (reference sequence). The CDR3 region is CAWGTSGSGETQYF. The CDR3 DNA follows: TGTGCCTGGGGGACTAGCGGGAGTGGGGAGACCCAGTACTTC.

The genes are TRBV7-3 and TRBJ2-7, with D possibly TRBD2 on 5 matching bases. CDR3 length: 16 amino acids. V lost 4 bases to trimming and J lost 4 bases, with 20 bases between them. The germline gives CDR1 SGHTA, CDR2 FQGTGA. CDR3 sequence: CASSSNLAIIEYEQYF. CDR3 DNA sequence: TGTGCCAGCAGCTCTAATCTAGCTATCATAGAGTACGAGCAGTACTTC.

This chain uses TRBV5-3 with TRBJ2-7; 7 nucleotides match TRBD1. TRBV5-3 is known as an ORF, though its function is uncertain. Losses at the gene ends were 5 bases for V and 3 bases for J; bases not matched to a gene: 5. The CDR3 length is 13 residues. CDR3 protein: CARRSGTVYEQYF. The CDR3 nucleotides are TGTGCCAGAAGATCCGGGACAGTCTACGAGCAGTACTTC.

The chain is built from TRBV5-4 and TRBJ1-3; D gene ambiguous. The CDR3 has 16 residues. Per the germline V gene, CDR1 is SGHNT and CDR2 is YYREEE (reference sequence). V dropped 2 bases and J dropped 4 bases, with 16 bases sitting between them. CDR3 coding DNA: TGTGCCAGCAGCTTACCGACCCAGGACCAAGGAAACACCATATATTTT. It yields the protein CASSLPTQDQGNTIYF.

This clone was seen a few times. CDR3 sequence (DNA): TGCAGCGCCGCTAGGGGTTACGAGCAGTACTTC. Translating gives CSAARGYEQYF. V and J are TRBV29-1 and TRBJ2-7, with a tentative D call TRBD1 (5 bases). Per the germline V gene, CDR1 is SQVTM and CDR2 is ANQGSEA. The V gene lost 7 bases and the J gene lost 4 bases, with 11 bases spanning the gap. This CDR3 is built from 11 residues.

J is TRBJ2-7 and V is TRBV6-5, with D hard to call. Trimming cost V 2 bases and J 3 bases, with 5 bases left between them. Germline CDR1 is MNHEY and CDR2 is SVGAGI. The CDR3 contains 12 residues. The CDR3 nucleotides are TGTGCCAGCAGTTACACCTACTACGAGCAGTACTTC. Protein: CASSYTYYEQYF.

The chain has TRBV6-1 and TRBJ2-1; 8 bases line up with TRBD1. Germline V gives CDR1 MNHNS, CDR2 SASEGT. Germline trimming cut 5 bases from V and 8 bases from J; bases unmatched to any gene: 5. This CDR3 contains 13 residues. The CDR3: CASSSTGVYEQFF. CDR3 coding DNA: TGTGCCAGCAGTTCGACAGGGGTCTATGAGCAGTTCTTC.

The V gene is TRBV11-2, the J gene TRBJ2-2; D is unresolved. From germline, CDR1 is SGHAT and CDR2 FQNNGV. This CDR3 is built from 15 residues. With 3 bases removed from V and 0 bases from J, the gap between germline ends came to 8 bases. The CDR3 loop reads CASSFQVTNTGELFF. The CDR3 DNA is TGTGCCAGCAGCTTTCAGGTTACGAACACCGGGGAGCTGTTTTTT.

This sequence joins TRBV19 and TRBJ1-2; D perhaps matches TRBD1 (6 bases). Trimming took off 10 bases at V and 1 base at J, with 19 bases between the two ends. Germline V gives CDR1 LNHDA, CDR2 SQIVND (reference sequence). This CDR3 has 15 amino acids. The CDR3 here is CATKPTGQNNYGYTF. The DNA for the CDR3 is TGTGCCACCAAACCTACAGGACAGAATAACTATGGCTACACCTTC.

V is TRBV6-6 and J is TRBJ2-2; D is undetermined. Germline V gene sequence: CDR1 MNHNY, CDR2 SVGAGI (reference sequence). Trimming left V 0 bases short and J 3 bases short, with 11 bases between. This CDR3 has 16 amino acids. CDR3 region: CASSYSRAQDTGELFF. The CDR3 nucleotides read TGTGCCAGCAGTTACTCTCGTGCCCAGGACACCGGGGAGCTGTTTTTT.

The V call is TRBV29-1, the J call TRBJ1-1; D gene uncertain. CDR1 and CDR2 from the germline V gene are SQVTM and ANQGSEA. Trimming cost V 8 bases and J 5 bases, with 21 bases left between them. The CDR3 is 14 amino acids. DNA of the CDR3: TGCAGCTCCGCGGGTTCCTTTTCGGTGACTGAAGCTTTCTTT. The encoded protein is CSSAGSFSVTEAFF. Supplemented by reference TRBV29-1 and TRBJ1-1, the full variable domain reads SAVISQKPSRDICQRGTSLTIQCQVDSQVTMMFWYRQQPGQSLTLIATANQGSEATYESGFVIDKFPISRPNLTFSTLTVSNMSPEDSSIYLCSSAGSFSVTEAFFGQGTRLTVV.

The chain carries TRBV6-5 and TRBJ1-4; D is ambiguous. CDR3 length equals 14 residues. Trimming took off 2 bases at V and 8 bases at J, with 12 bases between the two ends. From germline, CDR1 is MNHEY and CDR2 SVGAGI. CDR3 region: CASSYESMGEKLFF. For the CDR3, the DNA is TGTGCCAGCAGTTACGAAAGTATGGGGGAAAAACTGTTTTTT.

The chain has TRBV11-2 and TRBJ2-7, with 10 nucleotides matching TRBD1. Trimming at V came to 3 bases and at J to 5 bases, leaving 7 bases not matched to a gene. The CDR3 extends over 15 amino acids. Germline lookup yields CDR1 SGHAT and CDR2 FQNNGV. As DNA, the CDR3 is TGTGCCAGCAGCTTCGGACAGGGGGGACGGCACGAGCAGTACTTC. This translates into CASSFGQGGRHEQYF.

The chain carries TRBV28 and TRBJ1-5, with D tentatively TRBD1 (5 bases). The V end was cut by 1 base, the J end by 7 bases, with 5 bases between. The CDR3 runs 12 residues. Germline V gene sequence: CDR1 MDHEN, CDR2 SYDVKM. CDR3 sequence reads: CASSLSGQPQHF. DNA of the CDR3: TGTGCCAGCAGTTTATCAGGGCAGCCCCAGCATTTT.

Here the CDR3 DNA reads TGTGCCAGCAGCCGCACTAGCGGGAGTAATGGCAATGAGCAGTTCTTC. Translated, it gives CASSRTSGSNGNEQFF. The V gene is TRBV5-4, the J gene TRBJ2-1; 11 bases agree with TRBD2. J gave up 6 bases and V 4 bases, and 9 bases lay outside the gene matches. Germline V gene data show CDR1 as SGHNT and CDR2 as YYREEE (reference sequence). The CDR3 consists of 16 residues.

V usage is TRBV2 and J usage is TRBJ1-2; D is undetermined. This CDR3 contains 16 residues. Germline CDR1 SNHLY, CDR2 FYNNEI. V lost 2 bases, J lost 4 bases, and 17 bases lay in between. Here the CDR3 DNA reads TGTGCCAGCAGTGAATATGTGGAGGGAAGTGGCTATGGCTACACCTTC. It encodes CASSEYVEGSGYGYTF. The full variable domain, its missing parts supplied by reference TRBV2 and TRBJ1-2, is EPEVTQTPSHQVTQMGQEVILRCVPISNHLYFYWYRQILGQKVEFLVSFYNNEISEKSEIFDDQFSVERPDGSNFTLKIRSTKLEDSAMYFCASSEYVEGSGYGYTFGSGTRLTVV.

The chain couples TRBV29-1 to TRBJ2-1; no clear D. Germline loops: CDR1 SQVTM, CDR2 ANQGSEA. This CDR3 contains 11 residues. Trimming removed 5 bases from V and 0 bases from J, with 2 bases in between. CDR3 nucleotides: TGCAGCGTTCTCTCCTACAATGAGCAGTTCTTC. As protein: CSVLSYNEQFF.

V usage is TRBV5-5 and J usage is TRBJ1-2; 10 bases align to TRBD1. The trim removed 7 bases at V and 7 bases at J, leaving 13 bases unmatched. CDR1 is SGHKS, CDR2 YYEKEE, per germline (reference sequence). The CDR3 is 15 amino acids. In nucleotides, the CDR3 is TGTGCCAGCGGTCCGGGACAGGGGTTGTTGGTTGGCTACACCTTC. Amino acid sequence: CASGPGQGLLVGYTF.

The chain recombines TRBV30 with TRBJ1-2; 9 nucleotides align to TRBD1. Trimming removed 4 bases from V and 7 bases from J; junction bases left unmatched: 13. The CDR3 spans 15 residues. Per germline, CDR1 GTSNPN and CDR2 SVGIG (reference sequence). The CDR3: CAWTLQTGGNSGYTF. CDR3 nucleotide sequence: TGTGCCTGGACCCTACAGACAGGGGGTAATAGTGGCTACACCTTC.

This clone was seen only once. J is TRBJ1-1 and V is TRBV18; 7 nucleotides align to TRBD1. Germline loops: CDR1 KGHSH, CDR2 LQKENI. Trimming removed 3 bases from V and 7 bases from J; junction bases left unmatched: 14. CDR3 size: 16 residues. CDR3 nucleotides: TGTGCCAGCTCACCGTTAGGGGCAGGGGGTTTTGGTGAAGCTTTCTTT. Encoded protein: CASSPLGAGGFGEAFF.

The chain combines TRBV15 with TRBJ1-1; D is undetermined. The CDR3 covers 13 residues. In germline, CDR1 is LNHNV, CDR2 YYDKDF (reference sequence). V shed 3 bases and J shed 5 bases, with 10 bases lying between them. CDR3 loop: CATSSFLGTEAFF. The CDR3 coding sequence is TGTGCCACCAGCAGCTTTCTGGGGACTGAAGCTTTCTTT.

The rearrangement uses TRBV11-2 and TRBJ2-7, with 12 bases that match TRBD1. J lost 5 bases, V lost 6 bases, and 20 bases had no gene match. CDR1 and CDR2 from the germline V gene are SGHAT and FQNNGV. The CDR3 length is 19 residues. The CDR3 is CASSFAGTGGASGIHEQYF. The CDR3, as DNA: TGTGCCAGCAGTTTTGCCGGGACAGGGGGCGCTAGCGGGATCCACGAGCAGTACTTC.